Listed here are 6 T cell receptor beta chains from one sample, sequenced in a study of graft-versus-host responses after intestinal transplantation. What these receptors recognize is not known. The data were produced by immunoSEQ multiplex PCR, yet TCRdb's version contains in-frame clones alone and is incomplete. The table includes roughly 100,000 clones, 93% detected once. Sequenced here: unstimulated CD8+ T cells sorted from spleen or lymph node cells, sampled before intestinal transplant. Receptors were obtained from a human donor who received an intestinal transplant.

The rearrangement links TRBV7-8 to TRBJ1-5; tentatively, D is TRBD1 (6 bases). Deletions cut 4 bases from V and 0 bases from J, with 16 bases between. Germline CDR1 SGHVS, CDR2 FQNEAQ. This CDR3 comprises 17 residues. The CDR3 DNA sequence: TGTGCCAGCAGCTCTCCGACAGGATCCTATAGCAATCAGCCCCAGCATTTT. This translates into CASSSPTGSYSNQPQHF. The variable domain in full, with the rest retrieved from reference TRBV7-8 and TRBJ1-5, is GAGVSQSPRYKVAKRGQDVALRCDPISGHVSLFWYQQALGQGPEFLTYFQNEAQLDKSGLPSDRFFAERPEGSVSTLKIQRTQQEDSAVYLCASSSPTGSYSNQPQHFGDGTRLSIL.

The chain employs TRBV29-1 and TRBJ1-2; 7 nucleotides line up with TRBD1. The germline V gene encodes CDR1 SQVTM and CDR2 ANQGSEA. Trimming cost V 3 bases and J 10 bases; bases outside gene matches: 5. The CDR3 runs 11 residues. CDR3 sequence: CSVDSGGVYTF. CDR3 coding DNA: TGCAGCGTTGATTCAGGGGGAGTCTACACCTTC.

The genes are TRBV5-1 and TRBJ2-7, with 9 bases aligning to TRBD1. This CDR3 region has 13 residues. CDR1 and CDR2 from the germline V gene are SGHRS and YFSETQ. The V and J ends lost 6 bases and 7 bases, in that order; junction bases with no gene match: 8. CDR3 residues: CASTDRGSEEQYF. The CDR3 region has the DNA TGCGCCAGCACGGACAGGGGATCAGAAGAGCAGTACTTC.

V usage is TRBV6-1 and J usage is TRBJ1-5; no clear D. Germline CDR1 reads MNHNS; CDR2 reads SASEGT. V was clipped by 8 bases and J by 0 bases, with 14 bases between them. This CDR3 contains 15 residues. The CDR3 nucleotides read TGTGCCAGCCTTGAACGGAGAGTTAGCAATCAGCCCCAGCATTTT. Protein sequence: CASLERRVSNQPQHF.

This chain uses TRBV4-2 with TRBJ2-1; 9 bases align to TRBD2. CDR3 length: 17 residues. The germline V gene encodes CDR1 LGHNA and CDR2 YNFKEQ. V was pared by 0 bases and J by 3 bases, with 6 bases of the junction left unmatched. DNA of the CDR3: TGTGCCAGCAGCCAAGATGTCTCAGCGGGGGGCTACAATGAGCAGTTCTTC. Residues: CASSQDVSAGGYNEQFF.

This clone was seen only once. The chain has TRBV7-6 and TRBJ1-1, with a possible D match to TRBD1 (5 bases). This CDR3 contains 13 residues. From germline, CDR1 is SGHVS and CDR2 FNYEAQ. V gave up 3 bases and J gave up 1 base, with 6 bases separating them. CDR3 loop: CASSFGGNTEAFF. The CDR3 DNA reads TGTGCCAGCAGCTTTGGGGGGAACACTGAAGCTTTCTTT. Combining the CDR3 with reference TRBV7-6 and TRBJ1-1 gives the whole variable domain GAGVSQSPRYKVTKRGQDVALRCDPISGHVSLYWYRQALGQGPEFLTYFNYEAQQDKSGLPNDRFSAERPEGSISTLTIQRTEQRDSAMYRCASSFGGNTEAFFGQGTRLTVV.